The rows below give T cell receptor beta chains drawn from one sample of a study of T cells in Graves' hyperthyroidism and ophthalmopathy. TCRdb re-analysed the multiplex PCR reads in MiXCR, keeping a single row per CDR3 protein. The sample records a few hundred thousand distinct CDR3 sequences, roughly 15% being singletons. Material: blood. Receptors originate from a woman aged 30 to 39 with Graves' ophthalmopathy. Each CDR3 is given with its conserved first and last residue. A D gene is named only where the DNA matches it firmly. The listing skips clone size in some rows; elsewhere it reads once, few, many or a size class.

DNA: TGTGCCAGCAGCACACGGACCGTTCTAGAGACCCAGTACTTC
CDR3: CASSTRTVLETQYF
size: many
D: .
V: TRBV11-2
J: TRBJ2-5

DNA: TGTGCCAGCGGTAGTACTTATGGCTACACCTTC
CDR3: CASGSTYGYTF
size: .
D: .
V: TRBV12-3/TRBV12-4
J: TRBJ1-2

DNA: TGTGCCAGCAGCCTCGACAGGGACGGAAACACCATATATTTT
CDR3: CASSLDRDGNTIYF
size: .
D: TRBD1
V: TRBV5-5
J: TRBJ1-3

DNA: TGCAGTGCTAGAGAGAGAGGGGCTGGCGGGGAGCTGTTTTTT
CDR3: CSARERGAGGELFF
size: many
D: .
V: TRBV20-1
J: TRBJ2-2

DNA: TGTGCCAGCAGCGTCGGACTAGCTGCCGAGCAGTACTTC
CDR3: CASSVGLAAEQYF
size: .
D: TRBD2
V: TRBV9
J: TRBJ2-7

DNA: TGCGCCAGCAGCTTGTCTAGCGGGAGACGTAATGAGCAGTTCTTC
CDR3: CASSLSSGRRNEQFF
size: many
D: TRBD2
V: TRBV5-1
J: TRBJ2-1

DNA: TGTGCCAGCAGCCTCATGGATGAGCAGTTCTTC
CDR3: CASSLMDEQFF
size: many
D: .
V: TRBV3-1
J: TRBJ2-1

DNA: TGTGCCAGCAGCGAATATCCGGGACTAGCGGGGCAAGAGACCCAGTACTTC
CDR3: CASSEYPGLAGQETQYF
size: many
D: TRBD2
V: TRBV2
J: TRBJ2-5

DNA: TGTGCCAGCAGTGTCCGGGGGGGAGAATACGAGCAGTACTTC
CDR3: CASSVRGGEYEQYF
size: many
D: TRBD2
V: TRBV12-3/TRBV12-4
J: TRBJ2-7

DNA: TGCAGTGCTAGAGATGACAGGGTCTACGAGCAGTACTTC
CDR3: CSARDDRVYEQYF
size: many
D: TRBD1
V: TRBV20-1
J: TRBJ2-7